This TCR beta chain was sequenced in a study of cytomegalovirus exposure and HLA in healthy donors. Findings and limits, study-wide: In a later analysis, several top co-occurrence clusters appeared linked to parvovirus B19, influenza, CMV and Epstein-Barr virus. When analyzed later, a missense DCLRE1C variant was found to be linked to TCR beta V- and J-gene trimming.

Notes on this clone: Its antigen is currently unknown.

PCR employed 60 Vbeta and 13 Jbeta primers. Sequencing was performed with immunoSEQ multiplex PCR; in TCRdb, only in-frame clones are kept and a portion is missing. This table lists 20,000 to 25,000 clones. The sequenced sample was PBMCs. This receptor was obtained from a man aged 55 to 70 in good health and CMV-seropositive.

CDR3 protein: CASSFTGLQETQYF. The CDR3 nucleotides are TGCGCCAGCAGCTTTACAGGGCTCCAAGAGACCCAGTACTTC. The J gene is TRBJ2-5, the V gene TRBV5-1, with a tentative D call TRBD1 (6 bases). The CDR3 loop spans 14 amino acids. The V and J ends lost 2 bases and 1 base respectively, with 9 bases between them. CDR1 SGHRS and CDR2 YFSETQ come from the germline V gene.